This passage covers 22 T cell receptor beta chains from one sample sequenced in a study. From the 5' RACE reads, TCRdb called clonotypes with MiXCR, one entry per CDR3 protein. The sample records 55,000 to 75,000 distinct CDR3 sequences, roughly 30% being singletons. The sample comprised tumor-infiltrating naive CD4+ T cells sorted from the breast tumor. Subset meaning: naive CD4+ T cells, CD4+CD45RA+CD25-. These receptors all stem from a female donor with breast cancer.

This clonotype came up a few times. The rearrangement links TRBV28 to TRBJ2-7; the D gene could be TRBD1 or TRBD2 (6 bases each). CDR3 size: 13 residues. CDR1 is MDHEN and CDR2 is SYDVKM in the germline V gene. Trimming pared 7 bases from V and 6 bases from J, leaving 16 bases between. The CDR3, as DNA: TGTGCCAGCACCCTTTCAGGAGGGGGCGAGCAGTACTTC. This codes for CASTLSGGGEQYF.

This clonotype was detected ten times or more. The V call is TRBV7-9, the J call TRBJ1-3; 7 nucleotides line up with TRBD1. This CDR3 is built from 16 residues. Trimming at V came to 5 bases and at J to 4 bases, leaving 11 bases not matched to a gene. CDR1 is SEHNR and CDR2 is FQNEAQ in the germline V gene (reference sequence). The CDR3 region is CASSPNRGASGNTIYF. CDR3 nucleotide sequence: TGTGCCAGCAGCCCGAACAGGGGAGCGAGCGGAAACACCATATATTTT.

This clonotype has a handful of counts. The chain couples TRBV18 to TRBJ1-6, with D possibly matching TRBD1 (6 bases). The length of the CDR3 is 15 residues. CDR1 and CDR2 from the germline V gene are KGHSH and LQKENI. V shed 1 base and J shed 7 bases, with 11 bases lying between them. CDR3 protein: CASSPQQDSNSPLHF. The CDR3 DNA reads TGTGCCAGCTCACCACAACAGGACAGCAATTCACCCCTCCACTTT.

This clonotype was seen more than once but under ten times. The chain links TRBV27 to TRBJ2-1; 10 bases match TRBD1. The CDR3 has 15 residues. The J segment lost 2 bases and the V segment lost 5 bases, leaving 3 bases of the junction unmatched. Germline CDR1 and CDR2: MNHEY and SMNVEV (reference sequence). CDR3 amino acids: CASSNDRGPYNEQFF. CDR3 bases: TGTGCCAGCAGTAACGACAGGGGGCCCTACAATGAGCAGTTCTTC.

Only a few counts were recorded for this clonotype. V and J are TRBV2 and TRBJ1-2, with 8 bases lining up with TRBD1. The CDR3 loop spans 14 amino acids. V was pared by 5 bases and J by 6 bases, with 8 bases of the junction left unmatched. Germline CDR1 is SNHLY and CDR2 is FYNNEI. This chain's CDR3 is CASSYGRGPDGYTF. The CDR3 DNA reads as TGTGCCAGCAGTTACGGCAGGGGGCCGGATGGCTACACCTTC.

The chain recombines TRBV4-2 with TRBJ2-1; D gene ambiguous. Between the trimmed V and J ends, which lost 0 bases and 6 bases, there was a span of 9 bases. Germline CDR1 and CDR2: LGHNA and YNFKEQ. CDR3 length equals 14 residues. DNA of the CDR3: TGTGCCAGCAGCCAAGAGTATCATAGCAATGAGCAGTTCTTC. It is translated as CASSQEYHSNEQFF.

This clonotype was seen a single time. This chain connects TRBV7-9 to TRBJ2-1; 7 positions agree with TRBD1. The CDR3 spans 14 residues. V dropped 2 bases and J dropped 5; count of bases not matched to a gene: 3. Germline values: CDR1 SEHNR, CDR2 FQNEAQ (reference sequence). The CDR3 DNA reads TGTGCCAGCAGCTTATCAGGGGGTCACAATGAGCAGTTCTTC. Its translation is CASSLSGGHNEQFF.

This clonotype occurred a few times. This chain joins TRBV25-1 and TRBJ2-5, with TRBD2 matching 8 bases. The CDR3 consists of 17 residues. V trimming: 3 bases; J trimming: 1 base; junction bases outside the gene matches: 10. Germline loops: CDR1 MGHDK, CDR2 SYGVNS. The CDR3 spells CASSDVGPAGVQETQYF. Written as DNA, the CDR3 is TGTGCCAGCAGTGACGTAGGTCCAGCGGGAGTCCAAGAGACCCAGTACTTC.

In its sample, this clonotype was seen a few times. The chain is built from TRBV7-2 and TRBJ2-6; 9 bases agree with TRBD1. The trim removed 5 bases at V and 0 bases at J, leaving 8 bases unmatched. The CDR3 length is 18 residues. CDR1 SGHTA and CDR2 FQGNSA come from the germline V gene. Here the CDR3 DNA reads TGTGCCAGCAGCCCCAGGACAGGGGCCCTCTCTGGGGCCAACGTCCTGACTTTC. Amino acid sequence: CASSPRTGALSGANVLTF.

The J gene is TRBJ2-5, the V gene TRBV5-5; D is unresolved. Trimming stripped 0 bases from V and 2 bases from J, with 8 bases between. The CDR3 consists of 14 residues. The germline CDR1 and CDR2 sequences are SGHKS and YYEKEE (reference sequence). Written as DNA, the CDR3 is TGTGCCAGCAGCTTGGAGTGGGCTCAAGAGACCCAGTACTTC. Translation: CASSLEWAQETQYF.

V usage is TRBV7-9 and J usage is TRBJ2-7; TRBD2 agrees at 9 bases. This CDR3 comprises 16 residues. Unmatched junction bases numbered 11, after V lost 5 bases and J lost 3 bases. CDR1 is SEHNR, CDR2 FQNEAQ, per germline (reference sequence). In DNA, the CDR3 is TGTGCCAGCAGCCCCCGAGCGGGAGGAGTTTTCTACGAGCAGTACTTC. Translating gives CASSPRAGGVFYEQYF.

About this clonotype itself: A much larger clone differs from this one at a single base, so this may be a read error. The chain has TRBV5-1 and TRBJ2-7; 12 bases are shared with TRBD2. The CDR3 length is 19 residues. Germline CDR1 SGHRS, CDR2 YFSETQ. After removal of 2 bases from V and 1 base from J, the junction contained 13 bases not matched to a gene. CDR3 residues: CASSFSTSGSISRSYEQYF. The CDR3, as DNA: TGCGCCAGCAGCTTCTCGACTAGCGGGAGTATATCCCGGTCCTACGAGCAGTACTTC.

The gene calls are TRBV20-1 and TRBJ1-2; TRBD1 agrees at 7 bases. Germline-derived CDR1 and CDR2 are DFQATT and SNEGSKA (reference sequence). CDR3 size: 13 residues. The CDR3 is CSATGRLNYGYTF. CDR3 sequence (DNA): TGCAGCGCGACAGGGAGGCTTAACTATGGCTACACCTTC.

The chain employs TRBV2 and TRBJ2-7; 9 bases align to TRBD1. Unmatched junction bases numbered 8, after V lost 7 bases and J lost 4 bases. The CDR3 is 14 amino acids. Germline CDR1 reads SNHLY; CDR2 reads FYNNEI. This chain's CDR3 is CASNIQGALYEQYF. Here the CDR3 DNA reads TGTGCCAGCAACATACAGGGGGCTCTTTACGAGCAGTACTTC.

Regarding this clonotype: A read error may be the cause here, since a much bigger clone is one base away. The gene calls are TRBV6-1 and TRBJ2-7; D remains unclear. The length of the CDR3 is 15 residues. Trimming left V 11 bases short and J 4 bases short, with 24 bases between. The germline CDR1 and CDR2 sequences are MNHNS and SASEGT. CDR3 amino acids: CAGTLRRGNAYEQYF. The CDR3 nucleotides read TGTGCCGGCACCCTACGGCGCGGCAATGCATACGAGCAGTACTTC.

In its sample, this clonotype was seen a few times. At one end the junction does not follow the germline gene, possibly because of a read error. This chain joins TRBV19 and TRBJ2-1; tentatively, D is TRBD1 (6 bases). This CDR3 is built from 15 residues. Per the germline V gene, CDR1 is LNHDA and CDR2 is SQIVND (reference sequence). CDR3 nucleotides: TGTGCCAGTAGTGTAGACAGGTCGAGCTACAATGAGCAGTTCTTC. Its translation: CASSVDRSSYNEQFF.

The genes are TRBV20-1 and TRBJ2-2; tentative D call: TRBD2 (5 bases). Germline V gene lookup returns CDR1 DFQATT and CDR2 SNEGSKA (reference sequence). This CDR3 is 13 amino acids long. V was trimmed by 3 bases and J by 1 base, leaving 6 bases between them. CDR3 in amino acids: CSASGVNTGELFF. In DNA, the CDR3 is TGCAGTGCTAGCGGGGTGAACACCGGGGAGCTGTTTTTT.

Concerning this clonotype itself: No conserved phenylalanine or tryptophan is present at the end of the CDR3, so a read error is the likely explanation. J is TRBJ1-2 and V is TRBV20-1; TRBD1 is a possible D gene (5 bases). CDR1 is DFQATT, CDR2 SNEGSKA, per germline (reference sequence). V was trimmed by 0 bases and J by 4 bases, leaving 9 bases between them. The CDR3 runs 13 residues. CDR3 bases: TGCAGTGCTAGAGATCCGGGGACCTATGGCTACACCCTC. It codes for CSARDPGTYGYTL.

The chain recombines TRBV5-6 with TRBJ1-5; D unclear. The germline CDR1 and CDR2 sequences are SGHDT and YYEEEE. There are 14 residues in the CDR3. V lost 4 bases and J lost 1, with 9 bases in between. CDR3 sequence (DNA): TGTGCCAGCAGCGTATACACCAGCAATCAGCCCCAGCATTTT. Translating it yields CASSVYTSNQPQHF.

By share, this clonotype counts as medium-sized. This chain connects TRBV7-9 to TRBJ2-2; no reliable D call. The V gene lost 5 bases and the J gene lost 4 bases, with 5 bases spanning the gap. The CDR3 loop spans 12 amino acids. The V gene's germline CDR1 is SEHNR and CDR2 FQNEAQ (reference sequence). The CDR3 region is CASSPTTGELFF. The CDR3 nucleotides are TGTGCCAGCAGCCCAACCACCGGGGAGCTGTTTTTT.

The V gene is TRBV9, the J gene TRBJ1-1; D might be TRBD1 (5 bases). Deletions cut 5 bases from V and 0 bases from J, with 11 bases between. The CDR3 extends over 14 amino acids. CDR1 is SGDLS, CDR2 YYNGEE, per germline. In nucleotides, the CDR3 is TGTGCCAGCAGACCGGGACGCGTGAACACTGAAGCTTTCTTT. This codes for CASRPGRVNTEAFF. Using reference TRBV9 and TRBJ1-1 for the parts outside the CDR3, the full variable domain is DSGVTQTPKHLITATGQRVTLRCSPRSGDLSVYWYQQSLDQGLQFLIQYYNGEERAKGNILERFSAQQFPDLHSELNLSSLELGDSALYFCASRPGRVNTEAFFGQGTRLTVV.

This clonotype was seen a handful of times. CDR3 in DNA: TGTGCCAGCAGCTTACAAGCCGGGACTAGCGGGAGCACAGATACGCAGTATTTT. This gives the protein CASSLQAGTSGSTDTQYF. The rearrangement uses TRBV7-8 and TRBJ2-3; 12 bases align to TRBD2. The CDR3 runs to 18 residues. V shed 2 bases, J shed 0 bases, and the junction held 6 bases outside the gene matches. The V gene's germline CDR1 is SGHVS and CDR2 FQNEAQ.